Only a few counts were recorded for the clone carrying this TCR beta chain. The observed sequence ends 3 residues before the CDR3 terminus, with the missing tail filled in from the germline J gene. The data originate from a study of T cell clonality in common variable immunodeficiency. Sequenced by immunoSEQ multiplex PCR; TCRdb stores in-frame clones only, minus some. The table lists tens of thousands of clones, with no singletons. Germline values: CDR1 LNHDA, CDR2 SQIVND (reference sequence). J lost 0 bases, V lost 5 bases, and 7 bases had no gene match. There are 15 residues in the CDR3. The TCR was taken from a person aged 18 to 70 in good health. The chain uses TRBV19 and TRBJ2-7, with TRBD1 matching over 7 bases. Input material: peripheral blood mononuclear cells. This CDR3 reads CASSVTGADSYEQYF. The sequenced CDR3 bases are TGTGCCAGTAGTGTTACAGGGGCCGACTCCTACGAG.